This TCR beta chain was recovered during a study of cytomegalovirus exposure and HLA in healthy donors. Separate from the approximately 670-subject first cohort, the roughly 120-subject validation cohort was the one that the donors belonged to. V gave up 3 bases and J gave up 4 bases, with 3 bases separating them. The germline gives CDR1 MGHRA, CDR2 YSYEKL. The length of the CDR3 is 12 residues. This clone was recorded a few times. Using immunoSEQ multiplex PCR, the repertoire was profiled, and TCRdb retains in-frame clones only, with some absent. The sample holds 150,000 to 200,000 clones; 85% are singletons and the top ten take around 2.4%.

This TCR was sampled from a man aged 25 to 45 in good health and CMV-seropositive. Input material: PBMCs. The J gene is TRBJ2-2, the V gene TRBV4-1; D uncertain. For the CDR3, the DNA is TGCGCCAGCAGCCAGCGCACCGGGGAGCTGTTTTTT. It is translated as CASSQRTGELFF.